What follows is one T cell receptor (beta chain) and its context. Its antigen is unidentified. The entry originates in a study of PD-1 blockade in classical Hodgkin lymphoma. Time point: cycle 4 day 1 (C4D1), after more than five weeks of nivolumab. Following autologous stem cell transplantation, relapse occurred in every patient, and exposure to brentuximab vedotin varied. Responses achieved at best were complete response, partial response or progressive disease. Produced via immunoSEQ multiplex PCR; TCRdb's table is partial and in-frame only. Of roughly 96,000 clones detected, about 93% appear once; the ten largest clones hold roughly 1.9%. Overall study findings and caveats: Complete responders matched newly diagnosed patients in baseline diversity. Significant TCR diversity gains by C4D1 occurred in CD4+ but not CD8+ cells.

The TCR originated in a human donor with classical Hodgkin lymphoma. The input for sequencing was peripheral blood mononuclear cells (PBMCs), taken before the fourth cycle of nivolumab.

CDR3 DNA: TGCGCCAGCAGCTTGGCGCACAGCTACGAGCAGTACTTC. Translating gives CASSLAHSYEQYF. This chain joins TRBV5-1 and TRBJ2-7, with D uncertain. Germline V lookup: CDR1 SGHRS, CDR2 YFSETQ. With 0 bases removed from V and 3 bases from J, the gap between germline ends came to 7 bases. This CDR3 has 13 residues.